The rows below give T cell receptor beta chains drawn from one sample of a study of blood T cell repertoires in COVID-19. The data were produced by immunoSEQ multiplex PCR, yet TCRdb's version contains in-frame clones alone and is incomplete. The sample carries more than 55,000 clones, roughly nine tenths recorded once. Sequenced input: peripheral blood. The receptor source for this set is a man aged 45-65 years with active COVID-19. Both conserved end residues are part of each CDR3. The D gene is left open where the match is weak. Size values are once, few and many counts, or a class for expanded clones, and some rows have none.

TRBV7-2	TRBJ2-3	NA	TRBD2	TGTGCCAGCAGCTTAGCCTTAAGCGGGGGGGCCGGAGATACGCAGTATTTT	CASSLALSGGAGDTQYF
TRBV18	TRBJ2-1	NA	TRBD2	TGTGCCAGCTCACCATCGGGGGGGCAGTTCTTC	CASSPSGGQFF
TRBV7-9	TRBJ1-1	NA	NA	TGTGCCAGCAGCACCACGCAGGGGTCTGAAGCTTTCTTT	CASSTTQGSEAFF
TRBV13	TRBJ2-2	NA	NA	TGTGCCAGCAGCTTAGTAGGGGTCGGGGAGCTGTTTTTT	CASSLVGVGELFF
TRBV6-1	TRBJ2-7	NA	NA	TGTGCCAGCAGTGAACCTGGACACTCAAGGGACGAGCAGTACTTC	CASSEPGHSRDEQYF
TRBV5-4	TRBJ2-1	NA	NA	TGTGCCAGCAGCTTGCCCCCGGGTAATGAGCAGTTCTTC	CASSLPPGNEQFF
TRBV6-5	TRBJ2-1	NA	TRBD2	TGTGCCAGCAGTTACTCATCCCGGGGGGGGTTGAATGAGCAGTTCTTC	CASSYSSRGGLNEQFF
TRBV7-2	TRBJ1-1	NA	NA	TGTGCCAGCAGCTTAGCCCTGGGGGGTTGGACTGAAGCTTTCTTT	CASSLALGGWTEAFF
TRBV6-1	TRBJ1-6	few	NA	TGTGCCAGCAGCGAAGATCGGGGGGCTGGTTCACCCCTCCACTTT	CASSEDRGAGSPLHF
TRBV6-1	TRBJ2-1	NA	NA	TGTGCCAGCAGTGAAAATTTTAGCGGTCGCAGTAACAATGAGCAGTTCTTC	CASSENFSGRSNNEQFF
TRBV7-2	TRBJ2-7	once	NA	TGTGCCAGCAGCTCGGGACTCCTGGGTGAGCAGTACTTC	CASSSGLLGEQYF
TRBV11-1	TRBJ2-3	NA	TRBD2	TGTGCCAGCAGCCTCGGGACTAGCAGGGACACAGATACGCAGTATTTT	CASSLGTSRDTDTQYF
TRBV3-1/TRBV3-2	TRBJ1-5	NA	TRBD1	TGTGCCAGCAGCCAAGCGAAGACAGGGGTCCCGCATTTT	CASSQAKTGVPHF
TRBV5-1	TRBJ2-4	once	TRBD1	TGCGCCAGCAGCTCCTCCGGGACAGGGTCGTACATTCAGTACTTC	CASSSSGTGSYIQYF
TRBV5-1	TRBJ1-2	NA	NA	TGCGCCAGCAGCAGCCAGGGATTAACCTATGGCTACACCTTC	CASSSQGLTYGYTF
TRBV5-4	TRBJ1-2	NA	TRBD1	TGTGCCAGCAGCTTGGGCCAAGGCAGGGGGCTGGATGGCTACACCTTC	CASSLGQGRGLDGYTF
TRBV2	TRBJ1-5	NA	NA	TGTGCCAGCAGTGAAGGGGAGTCTAGCTCTCAGCCCCAGCATTTT	CASSEGESSSQPQHF
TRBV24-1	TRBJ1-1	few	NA	TGTGCCACCAGTCTTGGGGGAGGGAGCACTGAAGCTTTCTTT	CATSLGGGSTEAFF
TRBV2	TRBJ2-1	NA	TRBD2	TGTGCCACAAAGCGGGGCCCACCCTACAATGAGCAGTTCTTC	CATKRGPPYNEQFF
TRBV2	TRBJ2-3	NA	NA	TGTGCCAGCAGCTATGGGTCCGGAGGCACAGATACGCAGTATTTT	CASSYGSGGTDTQYF
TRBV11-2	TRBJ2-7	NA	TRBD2	TGTGCCAGCAGCCGGGGACTAGCGGGGCATCCCTACGAGCAGTACTTC	CASSRGLAGHPYEQYF
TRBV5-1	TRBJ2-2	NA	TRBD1	TGCGCCAGCAGCAAGACAGGGGGCAGGTTTGAAACCGGGGAGCTGTTTTTT	CASSKTGGRFETGELFF
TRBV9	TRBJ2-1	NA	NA	TGTGCCAGCAGCAAAGGTTTGGGGAGCGACAATGAGCAGTTCTTC	CASSKGLGSDNEQFF
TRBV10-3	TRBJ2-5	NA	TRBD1	TGTGCCATCAGTGGAGGGCAGGGGGCGTTAGAAGAGACCCAGTACTTC	CAISGGQGALEETQYF
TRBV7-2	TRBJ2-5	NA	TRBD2	TGTGCCAGCAGGAGTGGCGGGGGACAAGAGACCCAGTACTTC	CASRSGGGQETQYF
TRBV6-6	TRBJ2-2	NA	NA	TGTGCCAGCCTAAACCGGGATGGGACCGGGGAGCTGTTTTTT	CASLNRDGTGELFF
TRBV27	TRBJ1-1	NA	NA	TGTGCCAGCAGTTATAAACGGACAGTTCTTTACACTGAAGCTTTCTTT	CASSYKRTVLYTEAFF
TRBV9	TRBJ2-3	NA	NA	TGTGCCAGCAGCGCCCCCGGGTGGGACATTAGCACAGATACGCAGTATTTT	CASSAPGWDISTDTQYF
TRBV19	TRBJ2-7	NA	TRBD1	TGTGCCAGTAGTATAGGGGGACAGGGAAACTACGAGCAGTACTTC	CASSIGGQGNYEQYF
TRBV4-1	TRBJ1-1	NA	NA	TGCGCCAGCAGCCAAGACCCGGGTTTGACTGAAGCTTTCTTT	CASSQDPGLTEAFF
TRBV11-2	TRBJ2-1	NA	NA	TGTGCCAGCAGCCTTTTTCAGAGCGGGACATTCGATGAGCAGTTCTTC	CASSLFQSGTFDEQFF
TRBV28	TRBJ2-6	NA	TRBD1	TGTGCCACTCACGACAGGGCTGGGGCCAACGTCCTGACTTTC	CATHDRAGANVLTF
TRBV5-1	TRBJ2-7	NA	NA	TGCGCCAGCAGTGAGGGGACACACTACTCCTACGAGCAGTACTTC	CASSEGTHYSYEQYF
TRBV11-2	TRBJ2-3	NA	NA	TGTGCCAGCAGCTTAAGGGCAGGGTCCTCAGATACGCAGTATTTT	CASSLRAGSSDTQYF
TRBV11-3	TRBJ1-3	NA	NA	TGTGCCAGCAGCTTGATGTCGGTAGGAAACACCATATATTTT	CASSLMSVGNTIYF
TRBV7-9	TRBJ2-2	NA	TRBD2	TGTGCCAGCAGCCCCAGGGCTAGCGGGGCCGGGGAGCTGTTTTTT	CASSPRASGAGELFF
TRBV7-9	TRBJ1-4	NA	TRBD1	TGTGCCAGCAGCTTAGGACAGGGTAATGAAAAACTGTTTTTT	CASSLGQGNEKLFF
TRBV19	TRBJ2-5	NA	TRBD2	TGTGCCAGTAGCTTGATGGGACTAGCGGCAAAGACCCAGTACTTC	CASSLMGLAAKTQYF
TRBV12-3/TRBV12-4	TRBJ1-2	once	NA	TGTGCCAGCAGTTTCGGGGGGGCGAATCGTTACACCTTC	CASSFGGANRYTF
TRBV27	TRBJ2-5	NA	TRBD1	TGTGCCAGCAGTTTTGAGGGCAGGGGGCGGGAGACCCAGTACTTC	CASSFEGRGRETQYF
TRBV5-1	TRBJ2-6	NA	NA	TGCGCCAGCAGCTTGGGTAGAAGCTCTGGGGCCAACGTCCTGACTTTC	CASSLGRSSGANVLTF
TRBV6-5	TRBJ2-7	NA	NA	TGTGCCAGCAGTTATGTTCAGGGATCCTACGAGCAGTACTTC	CASSYVQGSYEQYF
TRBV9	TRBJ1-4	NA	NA	TGTGCCAGCAGCGTAGGTCCGGGGTCGGGTGAAAAACTGTTTTTT	CASSVGPGSGEKLFF